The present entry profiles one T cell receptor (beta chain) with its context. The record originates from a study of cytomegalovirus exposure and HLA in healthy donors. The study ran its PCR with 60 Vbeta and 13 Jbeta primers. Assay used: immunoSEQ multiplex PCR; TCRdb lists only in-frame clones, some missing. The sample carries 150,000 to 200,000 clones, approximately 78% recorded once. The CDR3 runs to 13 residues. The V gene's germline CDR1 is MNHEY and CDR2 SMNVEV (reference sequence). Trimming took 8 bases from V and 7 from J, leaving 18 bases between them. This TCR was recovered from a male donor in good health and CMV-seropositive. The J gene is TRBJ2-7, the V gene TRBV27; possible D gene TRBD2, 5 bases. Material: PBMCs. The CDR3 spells CASQKSGIWEQYF. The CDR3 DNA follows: TGTGCCAGCCAGAAGTCGGGGATTTGGGAGCAGTACTTC.